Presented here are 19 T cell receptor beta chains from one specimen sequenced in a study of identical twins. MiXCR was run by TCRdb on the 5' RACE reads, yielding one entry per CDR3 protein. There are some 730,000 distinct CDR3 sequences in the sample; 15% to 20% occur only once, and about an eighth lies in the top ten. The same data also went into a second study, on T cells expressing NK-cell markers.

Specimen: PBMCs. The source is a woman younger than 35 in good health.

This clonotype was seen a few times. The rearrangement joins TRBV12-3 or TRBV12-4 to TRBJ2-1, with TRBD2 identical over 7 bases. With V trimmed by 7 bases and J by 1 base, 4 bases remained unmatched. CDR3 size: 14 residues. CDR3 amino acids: CASNRRGSYNEQFF. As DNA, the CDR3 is TGTGCCAGCAACCGGCGGGGGTCCTACAATGAGCAGTTCTTC.

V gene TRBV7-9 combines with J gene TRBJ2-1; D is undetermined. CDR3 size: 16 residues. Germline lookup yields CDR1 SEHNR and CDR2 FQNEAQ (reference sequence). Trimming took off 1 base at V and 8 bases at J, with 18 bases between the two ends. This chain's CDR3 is CASSLVGSPLGDEQFF. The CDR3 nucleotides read TGTGCCAGCAGCTTAGTTGGCAGCCCCTTGGGCGATGAGCAGTTCTTC.

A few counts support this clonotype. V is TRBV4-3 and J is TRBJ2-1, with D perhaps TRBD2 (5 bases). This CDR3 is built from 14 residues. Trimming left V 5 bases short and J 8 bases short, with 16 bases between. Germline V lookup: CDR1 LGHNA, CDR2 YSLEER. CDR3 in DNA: TGCGCCAGCAGCTCCCTAGCCCCAGTAGATGAGCAGTTCTTC. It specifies CASSSLAPVDEQFF.

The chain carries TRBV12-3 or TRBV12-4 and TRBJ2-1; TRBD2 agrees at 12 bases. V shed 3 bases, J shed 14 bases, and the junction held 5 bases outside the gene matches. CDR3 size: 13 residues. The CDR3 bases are TGTGCCAGCAGTTTCACACCTAGCGGGAGGGAGTTCTTC. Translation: CASSFTPSGREFF.

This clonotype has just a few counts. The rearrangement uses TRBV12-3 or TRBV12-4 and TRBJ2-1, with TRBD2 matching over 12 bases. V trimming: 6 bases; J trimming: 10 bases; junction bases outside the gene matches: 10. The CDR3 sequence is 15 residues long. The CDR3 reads CASSTTSGRFGEQFF. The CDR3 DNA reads TGTGCCAGCAGCACCACTAGCGGGAGGTTCGGCGAGCAGTTCTTC.

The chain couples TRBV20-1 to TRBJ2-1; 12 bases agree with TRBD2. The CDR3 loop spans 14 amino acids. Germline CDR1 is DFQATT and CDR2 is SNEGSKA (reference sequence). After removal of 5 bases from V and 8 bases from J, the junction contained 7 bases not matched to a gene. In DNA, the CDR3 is TGCAGTGCTCCCCCTAGCGGGAGGGCCGATGAGCAGTTCTTC. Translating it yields CSAPPSGRADEQFF.

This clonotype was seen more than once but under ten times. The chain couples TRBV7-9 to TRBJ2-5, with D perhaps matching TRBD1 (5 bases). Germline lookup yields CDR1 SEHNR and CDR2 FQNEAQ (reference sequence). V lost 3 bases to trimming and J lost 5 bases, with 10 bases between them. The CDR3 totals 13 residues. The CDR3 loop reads CASSLGRTETQYF. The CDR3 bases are TGTGCCAGCAGCTTGGGGCGGACGGAGACCCAGTACTTC.

The CDR3 loop is CASNTGVWQFF. CDR3 in DNA: TGCGCCAGCAACACAGGGGTGTGGCAGTTCTTC. The chain carries TRBV5-1 and TRBJ2-1; 7 bases are shared with TRBD1. V dropped 6 bases and J dropped 12; count of bases not matched to a gene: 6. The germline V gene has CDR1 SGHRS and CDR2 YFSETQ. CDR3 length: 11 amino acids.

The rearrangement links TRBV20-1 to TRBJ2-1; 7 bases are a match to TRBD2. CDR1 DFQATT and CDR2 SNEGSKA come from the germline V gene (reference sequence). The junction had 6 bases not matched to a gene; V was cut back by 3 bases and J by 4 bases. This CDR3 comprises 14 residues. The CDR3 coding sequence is TGCAGTGCTAGTAGTGGGGGACTATACAATGAGCAGTTCTTC. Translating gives CSASSGGLYNEQFF.

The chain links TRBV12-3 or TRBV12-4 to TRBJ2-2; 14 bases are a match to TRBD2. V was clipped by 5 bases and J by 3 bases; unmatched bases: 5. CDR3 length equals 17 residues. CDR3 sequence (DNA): TGTGCCAGCAGTCGGACTAGCGGGGGGAGCCACACCGGGGAGCTGTTTTTT. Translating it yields CASSRTSGGSHTGELFF.

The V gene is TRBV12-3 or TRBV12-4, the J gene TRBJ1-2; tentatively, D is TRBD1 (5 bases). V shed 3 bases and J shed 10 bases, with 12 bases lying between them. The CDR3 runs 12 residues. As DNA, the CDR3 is TGTGCCAGCAGTTTGGGGCAGGTGGCCTACACCTTC. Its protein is CASSLGQVAYTF.

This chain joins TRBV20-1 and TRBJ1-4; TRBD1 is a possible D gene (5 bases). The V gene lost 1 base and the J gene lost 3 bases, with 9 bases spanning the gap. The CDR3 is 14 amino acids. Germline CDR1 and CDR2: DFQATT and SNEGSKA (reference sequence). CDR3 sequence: CSARVGRANEKLFF. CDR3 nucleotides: TGCAGTGCTAGAGTGGGGCGAGCTAATGAAAAACTGTTTTTT.

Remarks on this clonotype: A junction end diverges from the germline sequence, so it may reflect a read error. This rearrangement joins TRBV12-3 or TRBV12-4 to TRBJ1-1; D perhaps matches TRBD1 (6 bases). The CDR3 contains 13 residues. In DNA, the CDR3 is TGTGCCAGCAGCCGAGACAGGACGGCGGGTGTAGACTTT. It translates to CASSRDRTAGVDF.

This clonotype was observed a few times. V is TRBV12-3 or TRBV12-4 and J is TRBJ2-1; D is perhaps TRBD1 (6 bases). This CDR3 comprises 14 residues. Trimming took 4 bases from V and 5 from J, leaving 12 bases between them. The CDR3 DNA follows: TGTGCCAGCAGTTCGGGGACACAACACAATGAGCAGTTCTTC. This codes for CASSSGTQHNEQFF.

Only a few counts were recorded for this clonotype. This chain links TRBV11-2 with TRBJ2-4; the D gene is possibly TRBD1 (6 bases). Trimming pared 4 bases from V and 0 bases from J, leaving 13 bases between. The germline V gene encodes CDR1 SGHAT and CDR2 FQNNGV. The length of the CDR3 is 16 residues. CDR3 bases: TGTGCCAGCAGCTCTATGACAGGTTTAGCCAAAAACATTCAGTACTTC. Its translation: CASSSMTGLAKNIQYF.

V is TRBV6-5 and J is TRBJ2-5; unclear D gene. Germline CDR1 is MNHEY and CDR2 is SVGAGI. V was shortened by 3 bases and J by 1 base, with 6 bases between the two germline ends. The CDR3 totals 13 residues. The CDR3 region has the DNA TGTGCCAGCAGTTATTCAGCCCAAGAGACCCAGTACTTC. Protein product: CASSYSAQETQYF.

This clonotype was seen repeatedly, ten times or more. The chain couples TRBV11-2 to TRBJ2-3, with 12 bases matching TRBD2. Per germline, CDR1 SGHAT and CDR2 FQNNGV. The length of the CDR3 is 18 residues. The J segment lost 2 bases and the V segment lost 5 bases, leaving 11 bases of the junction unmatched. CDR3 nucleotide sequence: TGTGCCAGCAGCCCCCGGACTAGCGGGATCTGGCTCACAGATACGCAGTATTTT. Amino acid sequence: CASSPRTSGIWLTDTQYF. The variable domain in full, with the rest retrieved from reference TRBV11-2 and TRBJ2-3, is EAGVAQSPRYKIIEKRQSVAFWCNPISGHATLYWYQQILGQGPKLLIQFQNNGVVDDSQLPKDRFSAERLKGVDSTLKIQPAKLEDSAVYLCASSPRTSGIWLTDTQYFGPGTRLTVL.

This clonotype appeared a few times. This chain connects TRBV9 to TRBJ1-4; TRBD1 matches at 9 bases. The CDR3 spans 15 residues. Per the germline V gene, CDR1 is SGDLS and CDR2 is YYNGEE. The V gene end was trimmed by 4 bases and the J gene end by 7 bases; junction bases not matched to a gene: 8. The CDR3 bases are TGTGCCAGCAGCCCCACGGGACAGGGATTTGAAAAACTGTTTTTT. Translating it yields CASSPTGQGFEKLFF.

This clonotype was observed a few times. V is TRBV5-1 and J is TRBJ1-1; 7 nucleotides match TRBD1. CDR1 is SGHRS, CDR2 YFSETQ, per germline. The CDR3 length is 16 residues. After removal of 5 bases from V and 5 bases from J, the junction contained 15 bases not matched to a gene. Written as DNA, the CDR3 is TGCGCCAGCAGAACACGGGACAGCCGATTGTGGACTGAAGCTTTCTTT. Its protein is CASRTRDSRLWTEAFF.